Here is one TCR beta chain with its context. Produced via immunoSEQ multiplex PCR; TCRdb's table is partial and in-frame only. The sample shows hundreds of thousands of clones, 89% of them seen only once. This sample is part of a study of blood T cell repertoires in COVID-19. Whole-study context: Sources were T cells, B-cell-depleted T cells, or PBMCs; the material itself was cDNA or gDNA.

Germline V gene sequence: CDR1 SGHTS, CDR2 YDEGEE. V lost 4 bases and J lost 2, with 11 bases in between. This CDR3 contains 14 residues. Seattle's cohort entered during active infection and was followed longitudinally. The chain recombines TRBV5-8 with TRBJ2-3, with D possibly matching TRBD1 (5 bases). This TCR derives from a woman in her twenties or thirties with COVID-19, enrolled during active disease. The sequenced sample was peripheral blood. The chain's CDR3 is CASSRKGNTDTQYF. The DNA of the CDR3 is TGTGCCAGCAGCCGCAAGGGGAACACAGATACGCAGTATTTT. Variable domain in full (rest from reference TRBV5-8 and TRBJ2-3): EAGVTQSPTHLIKTRGQQATLRCSPISGHTSVYWYQQALGLGLQFLLWYDEGEERNRGNFPPRFSGRQFPNYSSELNVNALELEDSALYLCASSRKGNTDTQYFGPGTRLTVL.